The clone carrying this T cell receptor (beta chain) was detected only a few times. The CDR3 runs 12 residues. CDR1 and CDR2 (germline): SNHLY, FYNNEI. V shed 4 bases and J 10 bases; nucleotides not matched to a gene: 6. The data are from a study of blood T cells in healthy people across ages. The second PCR ran 7 to 11 cycles with a sample-barcoded 5' primer and J-beta primers. MiXCR was run by TCRdb on the 5' RACE reads, yielding one entry per CDR3 protein. The top ten clones hold about an eighth of a sample with around 990,000 distinct CDR3 sequences, roughly two fifths of them seen once. The specimen was blood. The clonotype originates from a man aged 18 to 35 in good health. The gene calls are TRBV2 and TRBJ1-2; 7 bases are a match to TRBD1. The CDR3 loop is CASSGGTVNYTF. The CDR3, as DNA: TGTGCCAGCAGTGGAGGGACAGTGAACTACACCTTC.